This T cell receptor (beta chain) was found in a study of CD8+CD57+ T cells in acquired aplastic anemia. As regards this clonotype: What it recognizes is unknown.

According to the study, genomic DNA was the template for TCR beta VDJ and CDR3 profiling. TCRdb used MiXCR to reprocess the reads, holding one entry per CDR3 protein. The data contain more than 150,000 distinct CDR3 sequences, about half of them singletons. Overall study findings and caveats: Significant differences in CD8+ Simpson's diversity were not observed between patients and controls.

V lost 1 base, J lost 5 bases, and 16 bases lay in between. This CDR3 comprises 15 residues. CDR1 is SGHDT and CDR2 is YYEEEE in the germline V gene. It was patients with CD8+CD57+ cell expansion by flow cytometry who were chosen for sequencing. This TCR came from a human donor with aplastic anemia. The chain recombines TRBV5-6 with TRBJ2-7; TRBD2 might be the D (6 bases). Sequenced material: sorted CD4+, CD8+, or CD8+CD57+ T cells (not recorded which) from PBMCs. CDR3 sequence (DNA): TGTGCCAGCAGCTTGTGGGGGGAAGTTAGGAACGAGCAGTACTTC. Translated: CASSLWGEVRNEQYF.